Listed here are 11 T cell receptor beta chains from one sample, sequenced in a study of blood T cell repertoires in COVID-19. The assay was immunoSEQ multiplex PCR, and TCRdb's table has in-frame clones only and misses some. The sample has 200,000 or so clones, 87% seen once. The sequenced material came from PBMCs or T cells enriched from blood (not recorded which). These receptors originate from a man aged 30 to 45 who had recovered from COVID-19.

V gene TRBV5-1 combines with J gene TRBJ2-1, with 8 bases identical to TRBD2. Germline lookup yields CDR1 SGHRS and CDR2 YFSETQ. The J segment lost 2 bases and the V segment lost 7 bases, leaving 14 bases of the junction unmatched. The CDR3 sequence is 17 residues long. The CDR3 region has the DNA TGCGCCAGCGCCTTCCGATCACTAGCGGAGACCTACAATGAGCAGTTCTTC. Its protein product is CASAFRSLAETYNEQFF. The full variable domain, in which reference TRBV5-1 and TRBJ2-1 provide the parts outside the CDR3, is KAGVTQTPRYLIKTRGQQVTLSCSPISGHRSVSWYQQTPGQGLQFLFEYFSETQRNKGNFPGRFSGRQFSNSRSEMNVSTLELGDSALYLCASAFRSLAETYNEQFFGPGTRLTVL.

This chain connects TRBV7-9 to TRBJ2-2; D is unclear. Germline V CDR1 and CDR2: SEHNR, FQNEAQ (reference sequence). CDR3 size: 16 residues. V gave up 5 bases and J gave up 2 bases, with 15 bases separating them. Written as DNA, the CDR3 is TGTGCCAGCAGCCGCGCGACGGCAGGCAACACCGGGGAGCTGTTTTTT. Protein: CASSRATAGNTGELFF.

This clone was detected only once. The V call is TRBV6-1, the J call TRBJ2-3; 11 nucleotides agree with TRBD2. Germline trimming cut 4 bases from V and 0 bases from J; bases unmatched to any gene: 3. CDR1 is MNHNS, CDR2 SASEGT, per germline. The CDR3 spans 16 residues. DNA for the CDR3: TGTGCCAGCAGTGCCGGGACTAGCGGTAGCACAGATACGCAGTATTTT. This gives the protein CASSAGTSGSTDTQYF.

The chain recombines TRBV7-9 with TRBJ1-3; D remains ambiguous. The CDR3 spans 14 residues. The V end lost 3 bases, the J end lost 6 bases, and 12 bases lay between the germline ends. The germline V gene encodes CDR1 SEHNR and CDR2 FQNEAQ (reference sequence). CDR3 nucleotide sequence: TGTGCCAGCAGCTTCCTTGAGGTGGAAAACACCATATATTTT. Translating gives CASSFLEVENTIYF. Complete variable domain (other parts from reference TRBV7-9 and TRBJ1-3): DTGVSQNPRHKITKRGQNVTFRCDPISEHNRLYWYRQTLGQGPEFLTYFQNEAQLEKSRLLSDRFSAERPKGSFSTLEIQRTEQGDSAMYLCASSFLEVENTIYFGEGSWLTVV.

CDR3 sequence: CASSLGSGYSNQPQHF. The CDR3 bases are TGTGCCAGCAGCTTAGGCTCGGGTTATAGCAATCAGCCCCAGCATTTT. This chain links TRBV7-6 with TRBJ1-5; D uncertain. CDR1 and CDR2 (germline): SGHVS, FNYEAQ. V lost 1 base and J lost 0, with 10 bases in between. This CDR3 is built from 16 residues.

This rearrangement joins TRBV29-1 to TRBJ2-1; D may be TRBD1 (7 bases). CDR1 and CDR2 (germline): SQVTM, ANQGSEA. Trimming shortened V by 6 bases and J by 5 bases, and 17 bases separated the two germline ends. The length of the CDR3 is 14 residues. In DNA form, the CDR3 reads TGCAGCGTCCAGGGGGGACGGGTCCACAATGAGCAGTTCTTC. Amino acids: CSVQGGRVHNEQFF.

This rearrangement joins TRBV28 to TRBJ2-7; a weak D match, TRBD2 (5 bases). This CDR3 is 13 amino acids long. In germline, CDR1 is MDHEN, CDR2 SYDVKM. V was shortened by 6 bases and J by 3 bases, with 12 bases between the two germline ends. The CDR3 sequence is CASRPPGIYEQYF. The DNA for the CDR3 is TGTGCCAGCAGACCACCCGGGATCTACGAGCAGTACTTC. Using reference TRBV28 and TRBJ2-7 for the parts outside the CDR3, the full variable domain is DVKVTQSSRYLVKRTGEKVFLECVQDMDHENMFWYRQDPGLGLRLIYFSYDVKMKEKGDIPEGYSVSREKKERFSLILESASTNQTSMYLCASRPPGIYEQYFGPGTRLTVT.

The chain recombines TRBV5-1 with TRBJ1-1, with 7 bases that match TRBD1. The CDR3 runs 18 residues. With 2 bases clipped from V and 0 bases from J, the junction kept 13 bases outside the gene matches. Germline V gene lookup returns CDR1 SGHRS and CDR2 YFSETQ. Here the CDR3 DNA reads TGCGCCAGCAGCTTCCTGGGACAGAATACGTTCGTGAACACTGAAGCTTTCTTT. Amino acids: CASSFLGQNTFVNTEAFF.

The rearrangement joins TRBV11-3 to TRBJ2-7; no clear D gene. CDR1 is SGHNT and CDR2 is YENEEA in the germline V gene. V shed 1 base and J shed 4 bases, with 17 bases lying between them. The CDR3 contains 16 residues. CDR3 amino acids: CASSLGSYRSVYEQYF. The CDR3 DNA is TGTGCCAGCAGCTTAGGCTCGTATCGGTCCGTTTACGAGCAGTACTTC.

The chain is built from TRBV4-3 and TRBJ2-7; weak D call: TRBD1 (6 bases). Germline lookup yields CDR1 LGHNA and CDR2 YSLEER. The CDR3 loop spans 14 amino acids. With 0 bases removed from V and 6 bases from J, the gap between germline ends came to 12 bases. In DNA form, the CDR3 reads TGCGCCAGCAGCCAAGATTCGGGCAGGGGCGAGCAGTACTTC. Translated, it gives CASSQDSGRGEQYF.

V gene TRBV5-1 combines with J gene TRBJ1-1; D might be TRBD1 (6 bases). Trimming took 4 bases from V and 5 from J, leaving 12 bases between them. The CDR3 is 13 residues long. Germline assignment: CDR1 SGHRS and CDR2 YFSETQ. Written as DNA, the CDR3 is TGCGCCAGCAGCCCTCAGGGGCAGACTGAAGCTTTCTTT. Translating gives CASSPQGQTEAFF.